The clone carrying this T cell receptor (beta chain) occurred once. The data derive from a study of blood T cell repertoires in COVID-19. Study-level information: The United States, Italy and Spain supplied acute and convalescent COVID-19 samples. In each case, the material was cDNA or gDNA derived from T cells, B-cell-depleted T cells, or PBMCs.

The CDR3 covers 14 residues. J was trimmed by 8 bases and V by 2 bases; bases with no gene match: 5. Per the germline V gene, CDR1 is MNHEY and CDR2 is SVGAGI. In the authors' workflow: Estimates of nucleated cell counts were drawn from the amplification of reference gene primers. Sequenced by immunoSEQ multiplex PCR; TCRdb stores in-frame clones only, minus some. D and trimming come from the DNA, and the V and J calls and clone size come from that table. The data contain approximately 200,000 clones, more than 75% of them singletons. The sequenced sample was peripheral blood. The receptor was isolated from a person aged 65 to 79 with COVID-19, enrolled during active disease. The chain is built from TRBV6-5 and TRBJ1-4; 7 nucleotides line up with TRBD1. CDR3 sequence: CASSYDPQGEKLFF. In DNA, the CDR3 is TGTGCCAGCAGTTACGATCCACAGGGGGAAAAACTGTTTTTT.